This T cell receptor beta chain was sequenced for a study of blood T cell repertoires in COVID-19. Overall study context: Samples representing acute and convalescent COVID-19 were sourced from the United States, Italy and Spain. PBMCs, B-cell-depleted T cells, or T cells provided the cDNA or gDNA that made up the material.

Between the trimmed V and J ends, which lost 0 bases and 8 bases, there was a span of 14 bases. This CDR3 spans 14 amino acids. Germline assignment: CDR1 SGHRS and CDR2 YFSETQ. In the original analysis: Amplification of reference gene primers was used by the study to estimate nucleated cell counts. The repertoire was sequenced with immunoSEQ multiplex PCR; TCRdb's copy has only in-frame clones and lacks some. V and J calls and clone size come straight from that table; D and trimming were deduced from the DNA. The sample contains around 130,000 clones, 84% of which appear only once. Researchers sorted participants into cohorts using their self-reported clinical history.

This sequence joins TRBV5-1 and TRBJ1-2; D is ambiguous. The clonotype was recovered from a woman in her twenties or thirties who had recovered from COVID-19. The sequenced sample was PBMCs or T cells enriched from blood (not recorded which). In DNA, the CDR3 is TGCGCCAGCAGCTTGGAGGGCAAGGCGGGGGGCTACACCTTC. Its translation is CASSLEGKAGGYTF.